The 9 T cell receptor beta chains below were found in one sample sequenced in a study of T cell responses to AZD1222 COVID-19 vaccine (dated by TCRdb to the early 2020s). What this sample's time point label stands for: baseline before first vaccination. The treatment or condition tag for this specimen amounts to: meningococcal conjugate vaccine given as trial control. The library was prepared using the immunoSEQ multiplex PCR assay. TCRdb holds this immuneACCESS table with in-frame rearrangements only. Some clones are missing; in checked studies, unresolved V genes explain under half, and the rest has no known cause. For this sample there are around 90,000 clones; around nine tenths appear just once. Jointly, the top ten make up 5.2% of the sample. The sequences come from peripheral blood, collected on day 0 of MenACWY control vaccination. These receptors were obtained from an adult in good health.

This chain uses TRBV5-1 with TRBJ2-5, with D perhaps TRBD1 or TRBD2 (5 bases each). The germline V gene has CDR1 SGHRS and CDR2 YFSETQ. Trimming stripped 7 bases from V and 3 bases from J, with 16 bases between. The CDR3 covers 14 residues. For the CDR3, the DNA is TGCGCCAGCTATCCCGGGGCCCTCGAAGAGACCCAGTACTTC. Encoded protein: CASYPGALEETQYF. Based on the CDR3 plus reference TRBV5-1 and TRBJ2-5, the full variable domain is KAGVTQTPRYLIKTRGQQVTLSCSPISGHRSVSWYQQTPGQGLQFLFEYFSETQRNKGNFPGRFSGRQFSNSRSEMNVSTLELGDSALYLCASYPGALEETQYFGPGTRLLVL.

This clone showed up just once. The chain links TRBV3-1 (or the pseudogene TRBV3-2) to TRBJ1-2, with a weak D call TRBD1 (5 bases). The V end was cut by 3 bases, the J end by 2 bases, with 19 bases between. Germline CDR1 and CDR2: LGHDT and YNNKEL (reference sequence). There are 17 residues in the CDR3. This CDR3 reads CASSQKESLEGNYGYTF. The DNA of the CDR3 is TGTGCCAGCAGCCAGAAAGAATCCCTAGAGGGGAACTATGGCTACACCTTC.

The chain uses TRBV7-3 and TRBJ1-2, with 11 bases that match TRBD1. After removal of 2 bases from V and 7 bases from J, the junction contained 3 bases not matched to a gene. This CDR3 contains 14 residues. CDR1 and CDR2 (germline): SGHTA, FQGTGA. The CDR3 nucleotides read TGTGCCAGCAGCTTAGGACAGGGGGCCTCTGGCTACACCTTC. It specifies CASSLGQGASGYTF. Complete variable domain (other parts from reference TRBV7-3 and TRBJ1-2): GAGVSQTPSNKVTEKGKYVELRCDPISGHTALYWYRQSLGQGPEFLIYFQGTGAADDSGLPNDRFFAVRPEGSVSTLKIQRTERGDSAVYLCASSLGQGASGYTFGSGTRLTVV.

This chain links TRBV16 with TRBJ1-2; D call uncertain. V was clipped by 2 bases and J by 7 bases, with 17 bases between them. Germline CDR1 reads KGHSY; CDR2 reads FQNENV. The CDR3 runs 15 residues. The CDR3 nucleotides read TGTGCCAGCAGCCAAGAACGGATAGGGATGGGTGGCTACACCTTC. As protein: CASSQERIGMGGYTF.

CDR3 residues: CASSQDSYYEQFF. The CDR3 DNA reads as TGTGCCAGCAGCCAAGATAGTTACTATGAGCAGTTCTTC. The chain links TRBV3-1 (or the pseudogene TRBV3-2) to TRBJ2-1, with D unresolved. This CDR3 region has 13 residues. Germline V gives CDR1 LGHDT, CDR2 YNNKEL (reference sequence). V was shortened by 0 bases and J by 8 bases, with 8 bases between the two germline ends.

The J gene is TRBJ2-6, the V gene TRBV4-2; TRBD1 aligns across 7 bases. The CDR3 spans 16 residues. Germline CDR1 is LGHNA and CDR2 is YNFKEQ. The trim removed 4 bases at V and 2 bases at J, leaving 5 bases unmatched. CDR3 bases: TGTGCCAGCAGCCGGGACACAGGGGCTGGGGCCAACGTCCTGACTTTC. This codes for CASSRDTGAGANVLTF.

The chain uses TRBV6-2 or TRBV6-3 and TRBJ1-5; D is undetermined. The germline gives CDR1 MNHEY, CDR2 SVGEGT. This CDR3 spans 15 amino acids. V lost 5 bases and J lost 4, with 15 bases in between. The CDR3 DNA sequence: TGTGCCAGCAGTCAATTGAGGAGACCAAATCAGCCCCAGCATTTT. As protein: CASSQLRRPNQPQHF.

V gene TRBV10-2 combines with J gene TRBJ1-6, with 9 bases aligning to TRBD1. The germline CDR1 and CDR2 sequences are WSHSY and SAAADI. Unmatched junction bases numbered 13, after V lost 1 base and J lost 6 bases. The CDR3 contains 19 residues. The CDR3 nucleotides are TGCGCCAGCAGTGAGTGGGGACAGGGTTCATCCTCCAGTAATTCACCCCTCCACTTT. The encoded protein is CASSEWGQGSSSSNSPLHF.

The rearrangement links TRBV7-2 to TRBJ2-1, with D unclear. The germline V and J ends were trimmed by 0 bases and 4 bases, with 10 bases remaining between them. This CDR3 has 15 amino acids. Germline V gene data show CDR1 as SGHTA and CDR2 as FQGNSA. The CDR3 DNA follows: TGTGCCAGCAGCTTAGCGAGTCTAGGATACAATGAGCAGTTCTTC. It encodes CASSLASLGYNEQFF.